This TCR beta chain derives from a study of CD8 T cells in Susac syndrome. When the RNA was reverse transcribed, random hexamers were used with an input of roughly 0.5 to 1 ug. One entry per CDR3 protein, called by TCRdb with MiXCR from the immunoSEQ multiplex PCR reads. The sample records under 200,000 distinct CDR3 sequences, approximately 95% being singletons. CDR1 and CDR2 from the germline V gene are SGHVS and FQNEAQ. The CDR3 extends over 14 amino acids. Between the trimmed V and J ends, which lost 0 bases and 2 bases, there was a span of 7 bases. This receptor was identified in a human donor with multiple sclerosis. The V and J genes are TRBV7-8 and TRBJ2-5; D is unclear. The specimen was CD8+ T cells from PBMCs. The CDR3 DNA reads as TGTGCCAGCAGCTTAGCCGCAGGACAAGAGACCCAGTACTTC. Protein product: CASSLAAGQETQYF.